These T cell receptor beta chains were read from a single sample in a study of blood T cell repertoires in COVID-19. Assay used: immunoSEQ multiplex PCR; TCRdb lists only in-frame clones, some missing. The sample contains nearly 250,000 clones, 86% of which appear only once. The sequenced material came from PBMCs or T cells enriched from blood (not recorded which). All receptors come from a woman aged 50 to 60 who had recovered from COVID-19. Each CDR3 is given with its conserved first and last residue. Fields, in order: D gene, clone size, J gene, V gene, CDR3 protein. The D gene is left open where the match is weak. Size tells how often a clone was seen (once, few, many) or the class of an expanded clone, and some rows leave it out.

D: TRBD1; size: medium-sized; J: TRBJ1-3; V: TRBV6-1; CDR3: CASSEGTGGNTIYF
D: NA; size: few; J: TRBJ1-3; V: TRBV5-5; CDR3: CASSPGGSGNTIYF
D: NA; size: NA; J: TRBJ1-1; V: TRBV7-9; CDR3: CASSPSGGGTEAFF
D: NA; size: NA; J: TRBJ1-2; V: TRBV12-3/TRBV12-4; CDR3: CASSLAGVDGYTF
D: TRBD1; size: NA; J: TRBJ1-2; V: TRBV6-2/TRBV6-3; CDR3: CASSFGQGYYGYTF
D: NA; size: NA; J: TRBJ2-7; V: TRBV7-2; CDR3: CASSSGRNSYEQYF
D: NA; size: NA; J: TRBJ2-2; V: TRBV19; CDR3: CASNGQQNTGELFF
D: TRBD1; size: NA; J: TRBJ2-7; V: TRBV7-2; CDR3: CASSQGTEREQYF
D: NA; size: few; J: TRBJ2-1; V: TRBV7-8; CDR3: CASTYSKNNEQFF
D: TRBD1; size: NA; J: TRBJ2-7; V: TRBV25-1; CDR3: CASMSGTGDEQYF
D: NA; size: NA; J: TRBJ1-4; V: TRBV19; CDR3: CASSIAHLNEKLFF
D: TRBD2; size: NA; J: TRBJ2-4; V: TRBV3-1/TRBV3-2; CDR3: CASSQGAGGGNIQYF
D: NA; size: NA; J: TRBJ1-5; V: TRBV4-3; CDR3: CASSHQFSNQPQHF
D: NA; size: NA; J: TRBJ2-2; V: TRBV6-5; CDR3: CATTGDNTGELFF
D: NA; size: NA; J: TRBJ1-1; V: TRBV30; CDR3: CAWRLTAIMNTEAFF
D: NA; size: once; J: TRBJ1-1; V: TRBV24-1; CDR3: CATSECIYREGNTEAFF
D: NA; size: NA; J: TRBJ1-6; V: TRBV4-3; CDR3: CASSQEAPTPGAVNSPLHF
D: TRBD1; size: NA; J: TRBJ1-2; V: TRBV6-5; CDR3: CASSYTGQGFYGYTF
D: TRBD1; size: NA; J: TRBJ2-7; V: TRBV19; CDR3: CASSIEGTVRGEQYF
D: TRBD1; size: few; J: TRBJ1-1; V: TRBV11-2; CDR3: CASSHPWAGGNTEAFF
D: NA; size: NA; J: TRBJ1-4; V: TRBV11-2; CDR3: CASSLDPGANEKLFF
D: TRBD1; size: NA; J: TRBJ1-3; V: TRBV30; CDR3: CACTGTGDSGNTIYF
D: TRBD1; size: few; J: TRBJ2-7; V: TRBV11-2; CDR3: CASSSPIRDSYYEQYF
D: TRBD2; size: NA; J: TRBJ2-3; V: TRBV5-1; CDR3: CASSLSRGGTDTQYF
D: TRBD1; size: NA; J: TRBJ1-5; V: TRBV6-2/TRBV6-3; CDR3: CASSPRGLSNQPQHF
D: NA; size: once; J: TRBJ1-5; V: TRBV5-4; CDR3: CASSPSQGPDQPQHF
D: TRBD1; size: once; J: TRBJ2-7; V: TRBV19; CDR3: CASSSGQGRYEQYF
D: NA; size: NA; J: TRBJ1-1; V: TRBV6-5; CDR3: CATSRYKNTEAFF
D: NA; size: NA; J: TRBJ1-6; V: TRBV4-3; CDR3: CASSQATGRNSPLHF
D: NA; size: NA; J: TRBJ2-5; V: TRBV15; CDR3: CATSRGRIQETQYF
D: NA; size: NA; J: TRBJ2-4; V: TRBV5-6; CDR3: CASSLVEPGKNIQYF
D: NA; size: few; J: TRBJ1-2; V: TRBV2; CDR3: CASSEAQDIGGYTF
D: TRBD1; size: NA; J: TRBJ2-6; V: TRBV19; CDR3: CASSRTGAGANVLTF
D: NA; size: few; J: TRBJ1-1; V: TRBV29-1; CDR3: CSVARNTEAFF
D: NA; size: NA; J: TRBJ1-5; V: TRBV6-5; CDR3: CASRRSYSNQPQHF
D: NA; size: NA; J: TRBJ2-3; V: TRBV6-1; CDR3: CASSEAKRMGDTQYF
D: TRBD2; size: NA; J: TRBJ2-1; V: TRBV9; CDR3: CASSPERGVSYNEQFF
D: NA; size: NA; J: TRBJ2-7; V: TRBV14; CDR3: CASSRQRYEQYF
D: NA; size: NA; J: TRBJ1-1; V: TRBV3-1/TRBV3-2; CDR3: CASSQDRAQGISEAFF
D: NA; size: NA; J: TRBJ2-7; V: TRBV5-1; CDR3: CASREGVYEQYF
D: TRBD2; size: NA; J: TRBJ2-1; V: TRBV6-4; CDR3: CASSDSGVAGRNEQFF
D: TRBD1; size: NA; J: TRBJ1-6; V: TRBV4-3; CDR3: CASSQDITGGVSPLHF
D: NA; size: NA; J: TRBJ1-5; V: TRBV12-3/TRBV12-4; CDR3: CASSKLGNQPQHF
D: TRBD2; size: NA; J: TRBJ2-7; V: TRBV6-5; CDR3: CASSLSRTSGPYEQYF
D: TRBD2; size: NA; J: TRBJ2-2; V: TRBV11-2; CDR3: CASRQGLAGGHANTGELFF